A single sample gave rise to the 15 T cell receptor beta chains below, sequenced in a study of response to subunit inactivated influenza vaccine. A single record per CDR3 protein comes from TCRdb applying MiXCR to the RT-PCR reads. The top ten clones hold about 3% of a sample with roughly 500,000 distinct CDR3 sequences, 15% to 20% of them seen once. The input for sequencing was CD4+ T cells sorted from PBMCs, taken less than 30 months after vaccination. These receptors were collected from a man between 50 and 75 years old who received an inactivated influenza vaccine.

This chain connects TRBV19 to TRBJ2-5; TRBD1 or TRBD2 may be the D gene (5 bases each). Trimming shortened V by 9 bases and J by 0 bases, and 8 bases separated the two germline ends. From germline, CDR1 is LNHDA and CDR2 SQIVND (reference sequence). The CDR3 is 12 residues long. CDR3 bases: TGTGCCAGCGGGACGTACCAAGAGACCCAGTACTTC. It codes for CASGTYQETQYF.

This clonotype was detected only a few times. The chain uses TRBV20-1 and TRBJ2-7; TRBD2 matches 10 bases. From germline, CDR1 is DFQATT and CDR2 SNEGSKA (reference sequence). CDR3 length equals 15 residues. V was clipped by 0 bases and J by 5 bases; unmatched bases: 7. The CDR3 nucleotides are TGCAGTGCTAGAGATAGAGCGGGAGGGCCAAACGAGCAGTACTTC. This encodes CSARDRAGGPNEQYF.

The chain employs TRBV20-1 and TRBJ2-7, with D maybe TRBD1 (6 bases). CDR1 and CDR2 (germline): DFQATT, SNEGSKA (reference sequence). V was pared by 3 bases and J by 5 bases, with 17 bases between. The CDR3 loop spans 14 amino acids. The CDR3 nucleotides are TGCAGTGCTAGGGATCTAGGGGGACGAGACGAGCAGTACTTC. This sequence encodes CSARDLGGRDEQYF.

In this sample, this clonotype turned up many times. The CDR3 DNA sequence: TGTGCCAGCAGCCAAGATGTTGCAGCAAGCACAGATACGCAGTATTTT. Amino acids: CASSQDVAASTDTQYF. The chain employs TRBV3-1 and TRBJ2-3; D is unclear. Germline V gives CDR1 LGHDT, CDR2 YNNKEL (reference sequence). There are 16 residues in the CDR3. V lost 0 bases to trimming and J lost 0 bases, with 10 bases between them.

The rearrangement links TRBV28 to TRBJ2-2; 9 bases align to TRBD2. The CDR3 has 16 residues. Germline trimming cut 7 bases from V and 8 bases from J; bases unmatched to any gene: 14. Germline V gene data show CDR1 as MDHEN and CDR2 as SYDVKM. DNA for the CDR3: TGTGCCAGCAAGTATGGCGGGGGGGCTCCCCAGGGGGAGCTGTTTTTT. This codes for CASKYGGGAPQGELFF. The variable domain in full, completed from reference TRBV28 and TRBJ2-2, reads DVKVTQSSRYLVKRTGEKVFLECVQDMDHENMFWYRQDPGLGLRLIYFSYDVKMKEKGDIPEGYSVSREKKERFSLILESASTNQTSMYLCASKYGGGAPQGELFFGEGSRLTVL.

This clonotype was found a few times. V and J are TRBV2 and TRBJ2-3, with 9 nucleotides matching TRBD1. J gave up 3 bases and V 8 bases, and 12 bases lay outside the gene matches. CDR3 size: 16 residues. CDR1 is SNHLY and CDR2 is FYNNEI in the germline V gene. This CDR3 is CASPDRQTGGTDTQYF. DNA of the CDR3: TGTGCCAGCCCGGATCGTCAGACAGGGGGGACAGATACGCAGTATTTT.

This clonotype was seen more than once but under ten times. V usage is TRBV4-2 and J usage is TRBJ2-7; D is uncertain. The germline V gene encodes CDR1 LGHNA and CDR2 YNFKEQ. CDR3 length equals 14 residues. The ends were cut back, 2 bases at V and 1 base at J, with 9 bases in the middle. CDR3 DNA sequence: TGTGCCAGCAGCCAACTTTCCGGGTCCTACGAGCAGTACTTC. Its protein product is CASSQLSGSYEQYF.

This clonotype was seen repeatedly, ten times or more. The chain combines TRBV5-6 with TRBJ2-7; D remains unclear. This CDR3 spans 16 amino acids. Between the trimmed V and J ends, which lost 0 bases and 2 bases, there was a span of 15 bases. CDR1 and CDR2 from the germline V gene are SGHDT and YYEEEE. CDR3 DNA: TGTGCCAGCAGCTTGGGTTTTCGGACGAACACCTACGAGCAGTACTTC. It translates to CASSLGFRTNTYEQYF. Full variable domain (outside the CDR3, taken from reference TRBV5-6 and TRBJ2-7): DAGVTQSPTHLIKTRGQQVTLRCSPKSGHDTVSWYQQALGQGPQFIFQYYEEEERQRGNFPDRFSGHQFPNYSSELNVNALLLGDSALYLCASSLGFRTNTYEQYFGPGTRLTVT.

This rearrangement joins TRBV27 to TRBJ2-1, with a possible D match to TRBD2 (6 bases). V dropped 5 bases and J dropped 8 bases, with 19 bases sitting between them. CDR3 length: 15 residues. Germline-derived CDR1 and CDR2 are MNHEY and SMNVEV (reference sequence). The CDR3 DNA sequence: TGTGCCAGCAGTCCTCTAGCGTCCGGCGGCGATGAGCAGTTCTTC. Its protein product is CASSPLASGGDEQFF.

This clonotype was recorded a few times. V is TRBV12-3 or TRBV12-4 and J is TRBJ2-4; the D gene is possibly TRBD1 (5 bases). CDR3 size: 16 residues. V was shortened by 1 base and J by 3 bases, with 13 bases between the two germline ends. CDR3 in amino acids: CASSLVTGMLKNIQYF. CDR3 bases: TGTGCCAGCAGTTTAGTCACAGGCATGCTCAAAAACATTCAGTACTTC.

This clonotype was observed at least ten times. In DNA, the CDR3 is TGTGCCAGCAGCGTAGAAGTTAGCACAGATACGCAGTATTTT. It specifies CASSVEVSTDTQYF. The gene calls are TRBV9 and TRBJ2-3, with D uncertain. The CDR3 is 14 amino acids. The germline gives CDR1 SGDLS, CDR2 YYNGEE. The germline V and J ends were trimmed by 0 bases and 0 bases, with 5 bases remaining between them.

The chain is built from TRBV5-5 and TRBJ2-7, with 9 bases matching TRBD1. CDR1 is SGHKS and CDR2 is YYEKEE in the germline V gene (reference sequence). The CDR3 totals 16 residues. V lost 3 bases and J lost 2; bases outside the gene matches: 9. This CDR3 is CASSWGGQGRAYEQYF. Here the CDR3 DNA reads TGTGCCAGCAGCTGGGGGGGACAGGGAAGAGCCTACGAGCAGTACTTC.

The chain has TRBV6-2 or TRBV6-3 and TRBJ1-3; D unclear. Germline loops: CDR1 MNHEY, CDR2 SVGEGT. The CDR3 extends over 14 amino acids. The V gene lost 6 bases and the J gene lost 4 bases, with 13 bases spanning the gap. The CDR3 DNA reads as TGTGCCAGCAGACTGGCCCTCCGCGGAAACACCATATATTTT. It yields the protein CASRLALRGNTIYF.

This clonotype was observed a few times. This chain uses TRBV28 with TRBJ1-6; no definite D call. Germline lookup yields CDR1 MDHEN and CDR2 SYDVKM. The CDR3 is 15 amino acids. Trimming removed 5 bases from V and 10 bases from J, with 18 bases in between. The CDR3 sequence: CASSRVVRGWSPLHF. In nucleotides, the CDR3 is TGTGCCAGCAGTCGAGTTGTGCGCGGATGGTCACCCCTCCACTTT.

In this sample, this clonotype turned up a few times. The V call is TRBV6-5, the J call TRBJ2-3; 8 bases agree with TRBD1. The V gene end was trimmed by 2 bases and the J gene end by 4 bases; junction bases not matched to a gene: 17. The CDR3 spans 19 residues. CDR1 is MNHEY, CDR2 SVGAGI, per germline. The CDR3 sequence: CASSYPNRGTIQGADTQYF. As DNA, the CDR3 is TGTGCCAGCAGTTACCCCAATAGGGGGACCATACAGGGGGCAGATACGCAGTATTTT.